This T cell receptor (beta chain) was sequenced for a study of cytomegalovirus exposure and HLA in healthy donors. On this clone itself: Its specificity is not known.

The primer mix had 60 Vbeta and 13 Jbeta primers. Profiled with immunoSEQ multiplex PCR; TCRdb holds only in-frame clones, not every one. Of about 180,000 clones in the sample, 79% were seen once. Study conclusions and caveats: One variant, a missense change in DCLRE1C, was linked in a later analysis to TCR beta V- and J-gene trimming. The study flagged 150 to 200 TCR beta chains as cytomegalovirus-associated. Most TCRs appeared rarely, but some public TCRs recurred in many donors. Reports indicated that the classifier achieved high specificity and sensitivity in diagnosing cytomegalovirus status.

Germline CDR1 is MNHEY and CDR2 is SVGAGI. The CDR3 sequence is 14 residues long. V was pared by 5 bases and J by 7 bases, with 12 bases between. The chain employs TRBV6-5 and TRBJ1-6; a possible D gene is TRBD1 (5 bases). Sequenced sample: PBMCs. This clonotype originated in a woman aged 40 to 49 in good health and CMV-seronegative. CDR3 nucleotide sequence: TGTGCCAGCAGTACCGGGGGACGCAATTCACCCCTCCACTTT. Translation gives CASSTGGRNSPLHF.